This T cell receptor (beta chain) came from a study of identical twins. V was clipped by 4 bases and J by 8 bases; unmatched bases: 5. Looked up from germline, CDR1 is SGDLS and CDR2 is YYNGEE. The CDR3 spans 13 residues. TCRdb reprocessed the 5' RACE reads via MiXCR and lists one record per CDR3 protein. The sample lists roughly 220,000 distinct CDR3 sequences, 5% to 7% occurring once. A further study also used this sample, focusing on T cells expressing NK-cell markers. In that study: Source material for TCR beta repertoires consisted of sorted CD3+CD56+NKG2C+, CD3+CD56+NKG2C- and CD3+CD56-NKG2C+ T cells. Sorting was limited to alpha-beta TCR-expressing T cells with an anti-gamma-delta TCR antibody in several experiments. Also leading the CD3+CD56-NKG2C+ fraction in a handful of donors were these clonotypes.

Sequencing was performed on CD8+ T cells sorted from blood. This TCR was recovered from a woman aged 18-29 years in good health. This chain connects TRBV9 to TRBJ2-1, with TRBD1 matching 8 bases. The chain's CDR3 is CASSPRQGYEQFF. As DNA, the CDR3 is TGTGCCAGCAGCCCAAGACAGGGGTATGAGCAGTTCTTC.